Detailed here is one T cell receptor (beta chain). Antigen unknown. Primers used in a second PCR of about 7 to 12 cycles were a sample-barcoded 5' primer and a J-beta primer mix. TCRdb recomputed calls from the 5' RACE reads with MiXCR, one row per CDR3 protein. The table has fewer than 1,000,000 distinct CDR3 sequences, about half seen once. This sample was included in a study of blood T cells in healthy people across ages. The study's findings and limits: Unknown donor CMV status possibly confounded expanded clonotype changes. It was the long-lived donors that had more naive CD4+ cells and higher diversity than aged donors.

Per germline, CDR1 SGHDN and CDR2 FVKESK. The CDR3 length is 16 residues. The V end was cut by 2 bases, the J end by 3 bases, with 17 bases between. Each donor gave approximately 9.7 milliliters of peripheral blood. The sequencing input was blood. The V and J genes are TRBV14 and TRBJ2-7; D not resolved. The sequence was obtained from an elderly man in good health. The CDR3 DNA follows: TGTGCCAGCAGCCAACTTGTGTCGCGGAGATACTACGAGCAGTACTTC. Translated, it gives CASSQLVSRRYYEQYF.